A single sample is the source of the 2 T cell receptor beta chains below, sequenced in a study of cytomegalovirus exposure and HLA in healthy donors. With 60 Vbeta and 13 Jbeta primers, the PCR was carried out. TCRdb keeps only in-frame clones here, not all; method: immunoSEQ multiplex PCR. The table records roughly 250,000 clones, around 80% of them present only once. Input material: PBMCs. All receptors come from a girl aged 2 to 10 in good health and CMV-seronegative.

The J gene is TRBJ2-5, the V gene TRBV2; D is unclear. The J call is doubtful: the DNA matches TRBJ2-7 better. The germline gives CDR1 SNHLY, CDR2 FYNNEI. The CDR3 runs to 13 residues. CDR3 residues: CASNGRVSLEQYF. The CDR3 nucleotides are TGTGCCAGCAACGGTCGGGTCTCTCTCGAGCAGTACTTC.

CDR3 bases: TGCGCCAGCTCTCAGGGGGTCACCGGGGAGCTGTTTTTT. It codes for CASSQGVTGELFF. This chain connects TRBV10-1 to TRBJ2-2; 7 nucleotides line up with TRBD1. The length of the CDR3 is 13 residues. Germline V CDR1 and CDR2: WNHNN, SYGVQD (reference sequence). V was clipped by 8 bases and J by 4 bases; unmatched bases: 4.